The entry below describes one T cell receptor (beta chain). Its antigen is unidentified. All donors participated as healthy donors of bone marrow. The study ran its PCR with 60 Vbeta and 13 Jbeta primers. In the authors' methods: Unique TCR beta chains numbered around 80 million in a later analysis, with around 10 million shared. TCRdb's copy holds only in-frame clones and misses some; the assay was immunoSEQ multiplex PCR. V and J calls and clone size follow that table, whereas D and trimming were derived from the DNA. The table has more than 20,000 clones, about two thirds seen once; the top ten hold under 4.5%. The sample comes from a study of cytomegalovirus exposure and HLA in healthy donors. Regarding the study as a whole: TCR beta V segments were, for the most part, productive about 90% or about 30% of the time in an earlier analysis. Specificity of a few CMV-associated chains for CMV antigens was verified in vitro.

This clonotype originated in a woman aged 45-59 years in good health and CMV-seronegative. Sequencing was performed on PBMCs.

The CDR3, as DNA: TGTGCCAGCAGCCCAGAACCTAGCACCTACGAGCAGTACTTC. Its protein product is CASSPEPSTYEQYF. The chain combines TRBV6-5 with TRBJ2-7; perhaps TRBD2 as D (5 bases). V was clipped by 6 bases and J by 2 bases, with 14 bases between them. Germline V gives CDR1 MNHEY, CDR2 SVGAGI. The CDR3 consists of 14 residues.